This T cell receptor (beta chain) was sequenced in a study of persistence of HIV-infected CD4 T cells. In regard to this clone: Its cognate antigen is unknown.

Overall study findings and caveats: Compared with CD3/CD28-stimulated cells, CMV- and Gag-responding cells showed lower TCRbeta richness.

Sequencing used immunoSEQ version 4 in survey mode. The protocol was immunoSEQ multiplex PCR, while the TCRdb copy is restricted to in-frame clones and leaves out a portion. The sample lists more than 30,000 clones, 60% to 75% seen once, with more than 1.2% in the top ten. Overlapping HIV-1 Gag 15-mer peptides at approximately 1 ug per peptide per mL were used. CD4+ T cells upregulating both CD40 ligand and CD69 were sorted as responding cells. Inclusion required CMV-positive serology and CD4+ counts above 400 cells/uL. This clonotype was sampled from an adult man with HIV who was CMV-seropositive. Specimen: CD4+ T cells sorted from PBMCs after roughly 18-hour stimulation, collected from a patient who received antiretroviral therapy.

CDR3 loop: CASSLQGSGNTIYF. The CDR3 coding sequence is TGTGCCAGTAGTTTACAGGGATCTGGAAACACCATATATTTT. This rearrangement joins TRBV19 to TRBJ1-3; maybe TRBD1 (6 bases). Germline CDR1 is LNHDA and CDR2 is SQIVND (reference sequence). The CDR3 runs 14 residues. V lost 5 bases and J lost 1, with 9 bases in between.